This paragraph reports one T cell receptor (beta chain). Repertoires were generated with immunoSEQ multiplex PCR, while TCRdb's copy carries only in-frame clones and drops some. The sample holds a few hundred thousand clones, 85% to 90% seen once. The data belong to a study of blood T cell repertoires in COVID-19. The J segment lost 9 bases and the V segment lost 1 base, leaving 7 bases of the junction unmatched. CDR3 size: 15 residues. CDR1 is GTSNPN, CDR2 SVGIG, per germline (reference sequence). This TCR was sampled from a woman aged 40 to 50 who had recovered from COVID-19. Source material: PBMCs or T cells enriched from blood (not recorded which). The genes are TRBV30 and TRBJ2-2; TRBD2 agrees at 11 bases. This chain's CDR3 is CAWSGLLAGVRELFF. Written as DNA, the CDR3 is TGTGCCTGGAGTGGGTTACTAGCGGGAGTCAGGGAGCTGTTTTTT.